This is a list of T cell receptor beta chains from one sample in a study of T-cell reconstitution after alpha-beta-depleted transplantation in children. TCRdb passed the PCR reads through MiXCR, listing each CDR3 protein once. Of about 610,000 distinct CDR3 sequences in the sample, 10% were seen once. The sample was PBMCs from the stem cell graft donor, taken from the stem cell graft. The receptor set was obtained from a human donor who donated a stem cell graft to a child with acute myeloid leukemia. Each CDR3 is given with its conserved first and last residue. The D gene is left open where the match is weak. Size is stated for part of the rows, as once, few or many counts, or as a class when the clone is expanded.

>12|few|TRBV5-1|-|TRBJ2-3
TGCGCCAGCAGCTTGGGGGGACTTTCGCAGTATTTT
CASSLGGLSQYF
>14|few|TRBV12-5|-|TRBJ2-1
TGTGCTAGTGGTTCCGACGCAGCCGCCAATGAGCAGTTCTTC
CASGSDAAANEQFF
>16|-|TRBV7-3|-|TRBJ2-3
TGTGCCAGCAGCCCCGCCTTGGGGGCGTTCGAAGATACGCAGTATTTT
CASSPALGAFEDTQYF
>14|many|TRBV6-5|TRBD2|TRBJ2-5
TGTGCCAGCAGTTACTCGGGGACTAGAGAGACCCAGTACTTC
CASSYSGTRETQYF
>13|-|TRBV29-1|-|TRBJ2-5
TGCAGCGTTGAAAAGGCAGGGTTAGAGACCCAGTACTTC
CSVEKAGLETQYF
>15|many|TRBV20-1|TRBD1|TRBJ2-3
TGCAGTGCACCCACCCGGGACAGGGTGTCAGATACGCAGTATTTT
CSAPTRDRVSDTQYF
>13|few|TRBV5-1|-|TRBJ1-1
TGCGCCAGCAGCTTGCATGTGAACACTGAAGCTTTCTTT
CASSLHVNTEAFF
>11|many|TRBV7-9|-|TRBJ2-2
TGTGCCAGCAGTCTTTCCGGGGAGCTGTTTTTT
CASSLSGELFF
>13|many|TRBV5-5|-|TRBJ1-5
TGTGCCAGCAGCCGTCTTGGGAGTCAGCCCCAGCATTTT
CASSRLGSQPQHF
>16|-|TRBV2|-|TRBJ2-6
TGTGCCAGAGTCGGGGACCCGGGCTCTGGGGCCAACGTCCTGACTTTC
CARVGDPGSGANVLTF
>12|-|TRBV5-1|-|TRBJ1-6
TGCGCCAGCTCGTTACCTAAAGGGCCGATCCACTTT
CASSLPKGPIHF
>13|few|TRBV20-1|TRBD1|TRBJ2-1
TGCAGTGCGGACGGACAGGGGGGGAATGAGCAGTTCTTC
CSADGQGGNEQFF
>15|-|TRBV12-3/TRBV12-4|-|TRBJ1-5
TGTGCCAGCAGTCCACTGGAGGGGGGGGATCAGCCCCAGCATTTT
CASSPLEGGDQPQHF
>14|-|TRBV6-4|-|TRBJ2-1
TGTGCCAGCAGTGTCATCACCACCTACAATGAGCAGTTCTTC
CASSVITTYNEQFF
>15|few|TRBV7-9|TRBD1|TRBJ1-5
TGTGCCAGCAGCCCCGGGACAGGGGGGTATCAGCCCCAGCATTTT
CASSPGTGGYQPQHF
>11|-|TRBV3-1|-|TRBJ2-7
TGTGCCAGCGAGGGCGCCTACGAGCAGTACTTC
CASEGAYEQYF
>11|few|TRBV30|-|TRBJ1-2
TGTGCCTCCAACAGGAACTATGGCTACACCTTC
CASNRNYGYTF
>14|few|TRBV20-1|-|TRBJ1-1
TGCAGTGCTAGAGAAATAGTGAGGGGTACTGAAGCTTTCTTT
CSAREIVRGTEAFF
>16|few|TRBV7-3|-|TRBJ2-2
TGTGCCAGCAGCTTAAATCTGGGGGGGAACACCGGGGAGCTGTTTTTT
CASSLNLGGNTGELFF